These 4 T cell receptor beta chains share one sample of origin, sequenced in a study of radiotherapy plus CTLA-4 blockade in lung cancer (dated by TCRdb to between 2017 and 2018). The library came from the immunoSEQ multiplex PCR assay. Held by TCRdb, this immuneACCESS table contains in-frame sequences only and omits some clones. Under half of the omission traces to an unresolved V gene where checked; the cause of the rest is unknown. Here the sample has 60,000 or so clones; 77% occur a single time. The ten largest account for roughly 4% of the sample. The source was peripheral blood, collected from a patient treated with radiotherapy plus ipilimumab. The receptors originated from a human donor with non-small cell lung cancer who had a partial response to radiotherapy plus ipilimumab.

The DNA of the CDR3 is TGTGCCAGCAGCTTAGGACTCCTAAGCAATCAGCCCCAGCATTTT. Its translation is CASSLGLLSNQPQHF. This chain joins TRBV7-2 and TRBJ1-5; D gene uncertain. The V end was cut by 1 base, the J end by 1 base, with 8 bases between. The CDR3 is 15 residues long. Germline V gene lookup returns CDR1 SGHTA and CDR2 FQGNSA.

The chain employs TRBV29-1 and TRBJ2-7; 8 bases fit TRBD1. Germline CDR1 SQVTM, CDR2 ANQGSEA. V lost 5 bases to trimming and J lost 2 bases; unmatched junction nucleotides: 8. CDR3 length: 14 residues. CDR3 residues: CSVFIQGDPYEQYF. The CDR3 DNA is TGCAGCGTTTTTATACAGGGGGACCCCTACGAGCAGTACTTC.

The chain recombines TRBV6-1 with TRBJ2-5; 9 positions agree with TRBD1. Unmatched junction bases numbered 2, after V lost 2 bases and J lost 4 bases. This CDR3 is 14 amino acids long. Germline V gives CDR1 MNHNS, CDR2 SASEGT. In DNA form, the CDR3 reads TGTGCCAGCAGTGAAACGACAGGGGGAGAGACCCAGTACTTC. Translation gives CASSETTGGETQYF.

The V and J genes are TRBV20-1 and TRBJ1-1; D is unclear. This CDR3 is built from 9 residues. Germline assignment: CDR1 DFQATT and CDR2 SNEGSKA (reference sequence). Trimming removed 6 bases from V and 8 bases from J, with 7 bases in between. The CDR3 spells CSAGPEAFF. The CDR3 region has the DNA TGCAGTGCGGGCCCGGAAGCTTTCTTT.